This T cell receptor (beta chain) was sequenced during a study of a mutant IDH1 vaccine in newly diagnosed glioma. Background on the study: Treated patients, about 62% male and about 38% female, averaged about 40 years of age. Regarding the study as a whole: Vaccine-induced immune responses occurred in 80% to 95% of patients.

With regard to this clone: No antigen is known for it.

The CDR3 loop spans 12 amino acids. The V segment lost 5 bases and the J segment 13 bases; nucleotides outside the gene matches: 7. Germline-derived CDR1 and CDR2 are SEHNR and FQNEAQ (reference sequence). The protocol was immunoSEQ multiplex PCR, while the TCRdb copy is restricted to in-frame clones and leaves out a portion. The sample carries about 32,000 clones, roughly 79% recorded once. Time point of the sample: week 35, safety follow-up. Each vaccine dose was 300 ug of mutant IDH1 20-mer peptide, with topical imiquimod. Across weeks 1, 3, 5, 7, 11, 15, 19 and 23, patients received a vaccination each time, eight in all. New astrocytomas of WHO grade 3 or 4 that were IDH1-mutant and ATRX-lost were found in the donors.

The source was PBMCs, collected from a glioma patient whose treatment included an IDH1 peptide vaccine. The chain has TRBV7-9 and TRBJ1-5; TRBD1 matches at 8 bases. The receptor comes from a woman between 25 and 40 years old with glioma. Some clones in this sample may be carry-over from other donors' samples. The CDR3 region is CASSPDRGRQHF. CDR3 bases: TGTGCCAGCAGCCCCGACAGGGGCCGGCAGCATTTT.